This T cell receptor (beta chain) originates from a study of blood T cell repertoires in COVID-19. Overall study: Some COVID-19 samples were acute and others convalescent; all came from the United States, Italy and Spain.

Trimming took off 6 bases at V and 3 bases at J, with 15 bases between the two ends. This CDR3 contains 15 residues. Germline CDR1 and CDR2: SNHLY and FYNNEI. The Seattle patients joined while their infection was active and were tracked longitudinally afterward. Sequencing was performed with immunoSEQ multiplex PCR; in TCRdb, only in-frame clones are kept and a portion is missing. Of 150,000 to 170,000 clones in the sample, approximately 80% were seen once. The chain has TRBV2 and TRBJ1-5, with D possibly matching TRBD1 (6 bases). This TCR was recovered from a woman aged 60-70 years with COVID-19, enrolled during active disease. The specimen sequenced was peripheral blood. CDR3 loop: CASRKQGLTNQPQHF. Written as DNA, the CDR3 is TGTGCCAGCAGGAAGCAGGGGCTAACCAATCAGCCCCAGCATTTT.